Each of the 24 T cell receptor beta chains below was sequenced from the same sample in a study of CD8 T cells in ankylosing spondylitis. Using its own MiXCR run on the 5' RACE reads, TCRdb lists one record per CDR3 protein. The repertoire holds fewer than 250,000 distinct CDR3 sequences, with 30% to 35% as singletons. Sequencing was performed on blood, either unsorted or a sorted T cell fraction (not recorded which). The receptors shown here come from a male donor with ankylosing spondylitis or in good health (not recorded which).

This clonotype turned up a few times. The V and J genes are TRBV6-5 and TRBJ1-3; D is undetermined. V was clipped by 0 bases and J by 3 bases, with 9 bases between them. CDR1 and CDR2 (germline): MNHEY, SVGAGI. The CDR3 has 15 residues. CDR3 coding DNA: TGTGCCAGCAGTTACTCAAAGGCCCATGGAAACACCATATATTTT. Translation gives CASSYSKAHGNTIYF.

Only a few counts were recorded for this clonotype. This rearrangement joins TRBV6-5 to TRBJ1-2; tentatively, D is TRBD1 (5 bases). This CDR3 is built from 14 residues. Germline values: CDR1 MNHEY, CDR2 SVGAGI. Trimming left V 2 bases short and J 8 bases short, with 15 bases between. The CDR3 sequence: CASSYVGEWEGYTF. CDR3 bases: TGTGCCAGCAGTTACGTAGGGGAGTGGGAAGGCTACACCTTC.

The rearrangement uses TRBV20-1 and TRBJ1-6; possibly TRBD1 for D (5 bases). This CDR3 has 12 amino acids. Trimming took 5 bases from V and 14 from J, leaving 16 bases between them. CDR1 DFQATT and CDR2 SNEGSKA come from the germline V gene (reference sequence). The CDR3 loop reads CSALTRRGTLHF. The DNA of the CDR3 is TGCAGTGCTCTGACCCGCCGGGGGACCCTCCACTTT.

This clonotype was detected once. The rearrangement uses TRBV20-1 and TRBJ2-5; TRBD1 agrees at 7 bases. Germline V gene sequence: CDR1 DFQATT, CDR2 SNEGSKA (reference sequence). V lost 2 bases to trimming and J lost 4 bases; unmatched junction nucleotides: 4. CDR3 length equals 13 residues. The CDR3 region has the DNA TGCAGTGCTAGAAAAGACAGGGCAGAGACCCAGTACTTC. This encodes CSARKDRAETQYF.

The rearrangement joins TRBV6-5 to TRBJ2-7, with 9 bases aligning to TRBD1. The V and J ends lost 4 bases and 4 bases, in that order; junction bases with no gene match: 11. CDR1 and CDR2 (germline): MNHEY, SVGAGI. CDR3 size: 16 residues. The CDR3: CASSFLTGTGSYEQYF. The CDR3 DNA sequence: TGTGCCAGCAGTTTCCTGACCGGGACAGGGTCTTACGAGCAGTACTTC.

The V call is TRBV18, the J call TRBJ2-7, with 9 bases aligning to TRBD1. CDR1 and CDR2 (germline): KGHSH, LQKENI. V shed 2 bases, J shed 2 bases, and the junction held 4 bases outside the gene matches. There are 15 residues in the CDR3. In DNA, the CDR3 is TGTGCCAGCTCACCATCTAGGACAGGGGCCTACGAGCAGTACTTC. As protein: CASSPSRTGAYEQYF.

This clonotype has a handful of counts. V usage is TRBV5-1 and J usage is TRBJ2-4; D gene ambiguous. The CDR3 runs to 13 residues. V dropped 4 bases and J dropped 7 bases, with 12 bases sitting between them. The V gene's germline CDR1 is SGHRS and CDR2 YFSETQ. The CDR3 loop is CASSRWSRNIQYF. The CDR3 DNA reads as TGCGCCAGCAGCCGGTGGTCCCGGAACATTCAGTACTTC.

In DNA, the CDR3 is TGCAGCGTCCTACTGTACGAGCAGTACTTC. Amino acids: CSVLLYEQYF. The V and J genes are TRBV29-1 and TRBJ2-7; D unclear. V lost 6 bases and J lost 4, with 7 bases in between. The germline gives CDR1 SQVTM, CDR2 ANQGSEA. This CDR3 is built from 10 residues.

V and J are TRBV29-1 and TRBJ2-3, with 8 positions matching TRBD1. The CDR3 is made up of 13 amino acids. J lost 2 bases, V lost 4 bases, and 2 bases had no gene match. CDR1 and CDR2 from the germline V gene are SQVTM and ANQGSEA. The CDR3 reads CSVVRGHTDTQYF. The CDR3 DNA is TGCAGCGTTGTCAGGGGGCACACAGATACGCAGTATTTT.

This chain connects TRBV10-2 to TRBJ2-7; no clear D. This CDR3 spans 11 amino acids. Germline V gives CDR1 WSHSY, CDR2 SAAADI. Trimming removed 6 bases at V and 0 bases at J, with 3 bases between. DNA for the CDR3: TGCGCCAGCAGGCACTCCTACGAGCAGTACTTC. This codes for CASRHSYEQYF.

This clonotype was found a few times. The gene calls are TRBV25-1 and TRBJ1-2, with 12 bases that match TRBD1. The CDR3 length is 13 residues. Germline CDR1 is MGHDK and CDR2 is SYGVNS. With 8 bases clipped from V and 7 bases from J, the junction kept 5 bases outside the gene matches. CDR3 residues: CASLGTGGSGYTF. The CDR3 DNA reads as TGTGCCAGCCTCGGGACAGGGGGCTCTGGCTACACCTTC.

This clonotype was observed at least ten times. At one end, the junction sequence differs from germline, possibly due to a read error. The chain is built from TRBV5-1 and TRBJ2-7; 8 bases are a match to TRBD1. The CDR3 has 14 residues. Germline loops: CDR1 SGHRS, CDR2 YFSETQ. In DNA, the CDR3 is TGTGCCAGCAGCTTAGGCCAGGGGGCCCACGAGCAGTACTTC. Translating gives CASSLGQGAHEQYF.

This clonotype showed up just a few times. The chain has TRBV5-1 and TRBJ2-3; 10 bases are a match to TRBD1. V dropped 3 bases and J dropped 7; count of bases not matched to a gene: 11. CDR1 is SGHRS and CDR2 is YFSETQ in the germline V gene. The CDR3 contains 16 residues. The CDR3 DNA follows: TGCGCCAGCAGCTGGCCCGACAGGGGGCGGACGTATACGCAGTATTTT. This codes for CASSWPDRGRTYTQYF.

This clonotype was observed a handful of times. Written as DNA, the CDR3 is TGCAGTGCTTTACTCAGTTACGAGCAGTACTTC. Its translation: CSALLSYEQYF. This chain links TRBV20-1 with TRBJ2-7, with D unclear. This CDR3 contains 11 residues. V lost 5 bases and J 4 bases, leaving 9 bases between the germline ends. CDR1 and CDR2 from the germline V gene are DFQATT and SNEGSKA (reference sequence).

This chain connects TRBV6-5 to TRBJ2-5; 8 nucleotides agree with TRBD2. CDR1 is MNHEY and CDR2 is SVGAGI in the germline V gene. V was pared by 0 bases and J by 9 bases, with 15 bases of the junction left unmatched. The CDR3 spans 17 residues. CDR3 amino acids: CASSYSASGHVVSAQYF. Here the CDR3 DNA reads TGTGCCAGCAGTTACTCAGCTAGCGGGCATGTCGTGTCGGCCCAGTACTTC.

The chain recombines TRBV24-1 with TRBJ2-1, with 11 bases identical to TRBD2. The trim removed 9 bases at V and 4 bases at J, leaving 16 bases unmatched. This CDR3 is built from 18 residues. CDR1 is KGHDR and CDR2 is SFDVKD in the germline V gene. The CDR3 DNA sequence: TGTGCCACCGCCTTGACGGAGGGACTAGCGGTAAGATACAATGAGCAGTTCTTC. Protein: CATALTEGLAVRYNEQFF.

This clonotype was seen a handful of times. The V call is TRBV20-1, the J call TRBJ1-2; no definite D call. The V and J ends lost 0 bases and 2 bases respectively, with 7 bases between them. Germline CDR1 DFQATT, CDR2 SNEGSKA (reference sequence). The CDR3 extends over 13 amino acids. CDR3 residues: CSARDDENYGYTF. CDR3 DNA sequence: TGCAGTGCTAGAGATGACGAGAACTATGGCTACACCTTC.

This clonotype appeared once. The chain is built from TRBV7-9 and TRBJ1-4; D gene uncertain. Germline-derived CDR1 and CDR2 are SEHNR and FQNEAQ (reference sequence). The CDR3 sequence is 14 residues long. V was shortened by 5 bases and J by 8 bases, with 15 bases between the two germline ends. The CDR3 sequence: CASSPREVAEKLFF. CDR3 nucleotide sequence: TGTGCCAGCAGCCCCCGGGAGGTCGCCGAAAAACTGTTTTTT.

The chain recombines TRBV12-3 or TRBV12-4 with TRBJ2-2, with D unresolved. Trimming pared 4 bases from V and 3 bases from J, leaving 6 bases between. The length of the CDR3 is 13 residues. This chain's CDR3 is CASSSLYTGELFF. Here the CDR3 DNA reads TGTGCCAGCAGTTCCCTGTACACCGGGGAGCTGTTTTTT.

This clonotype appeared a few times. The rearrangement joins TRBV28 to TRBJ1-5; D not certain. The V gene lost 6 bases and the J gene lost 4 bases, with 4 bases spanning the gap. Germline V gene sequence: CDR1 MDHEN, CDR2 SYDVKM. The CDR3 has 11 amino acids. CDR3 residues: CASSPNQPQHF. CDR3 DNA sequence: TGTGCCAGCAGCCCAAATCAGCCCCAGCATTTT.

V is TRBV6-1 and J is TRBJ2-1, with TRBD2 identical over 11 bases. CDR1 is MNHNS, CDR2 SASEGT, per germline. The ends lost 8 bases at V and 7 bases at J; junction bases unmatched: 4. CDR3 size: 13 residues. The CDR3 coding sequence is TGTGCCAGCGGGTCTAGCGGGGGGAATGAGCAGTTCTTC. Encoded protein: CASGSSGGNEQFF.

This clonotype has only a few counts. The genes are TRBV20-1 and TRBJ2-3, with no clear D. This CDR3 has 15 amino acids. Germline V gene lookup returns CDR1 DFQATT and CDR2 SNEGSKA (reference sequence). The germline V and J ends were trimmed by 0 bases and 0 bases, with 10 bases remaining between them. The CDR3 coding sequence is TGCAGTGCTAGAGATTTAACTCAGAGCACAGATACGCAGTATTTT. Its protein is CSARDLTQSTDTQYF.

The rearrangement joins TRBV7-9 to TRBJ1-1; 7 nucleotides agree with TRBD1. Per the germline V gene, CDR1 is SEHNR and CDR2 is FQNEAQ (reference sequence). This CDR3 comprises 14 residues. V lost 1 base, J lost 2 bases, and 1 base stayed unmatched. The CDR3 region is CASSLDRGNTEAFF. The CDR3 region has the DNA TGTGCCAGCAGCTTAGACAGGGGTAACACTGAAGCTTTCTTT.

As to this clonotype: At one of its ends the junction is not consistent with the germline gene, which may arise from a read error. This rearrangement joins TRBV20-1 to TRBJ1-2, with D tentatively TRBD1 (6 bases). This CDR3 contains 12 residues. Germline CDR1 DFQATT, CDR2 SNEGSKA (reference sequence). The CDR3 bases are TGCAGCGCTACAGGGAGGCACTATGGCTACACCTTC. It yields the protein CSATGRHYGYTF.